These 14 T cell receptor beta chains came from one sample sequenced in a study of beta chain features in type 1 diabetes. The whole isolated RNA underwent reverse transcription, so sequencing captured expressed TCRB transcripts. TCRdb's table, derived via immunoSEQ multiplex PCR, lists solely in-frame clones and lacks some. The sample lists fewer than 650,000 clones; less than 20% were seen once. The sample comprised naive CD4+ T cells from blood. These receptors were taken from a man aged 18 to 30 in good health.

This clone occurred a few times. The DNA for the CDR3 is TGTGCCATCAGTGCGACTAGCGGGAGAAGAGATACGCAGTATTTT. Translation: CAISATSGRRDTQYF. The V gene is TRBV10-3, the J gene TRBJ2-3, with 12 bases fitting TRBD2. Germline loops: CDR1 ENHRY, CDR2 SYGVKD. The J segment lost 5 bases and the V segment lost 4 bases, leaving 4 bases of the junction unmatched. The CDR3 extends over 15 amino acids.

This chain connects TRBV2 to TRBJ1-2; no definite D call. Trimming took off 9 bases at V and 7 bases at J, with 9 bases between the two ends. This CDR3 comprises 10 residues. Germline V lookup: CDR1 SNHLY, CDR2 FYNNEI. The CDR3 spells CASRQSGYTF. The DNA for the CDR3 is TGTGCCAGTCGACAATCTGGCTACACCTTC.

V usage is TRBV18 and J usage is TRBJ1-1; unclear D gene. The CDR3 length is 14 residues. The V gene lost 0 bases and the J gene lost 5 bases, with 10 bases spanning the gap. The germline CDR1 and CDR2 sequences are KGHSH and LQKENI. CDR3 residues: CASSPPERLTEAFF. As DNA, the CDR3 is TGTGCCAGCTCACCACCGGAGAGACTGACTGAAGCTTTCTTT.

This clone was counted once. The chain combines TRBV2 with TRBJ1-6, with TRBD1 as a possible D gene (5 bases). The CDR3 is 15 residues long. CDR1 is SNHLY, CDR2 FYNNEI, per germline. V dropped 4 bases and J dropped 9 bases, with 16 bases sitting between them. The CDR3 region is CASSVQGSKGSPLHF. For the CDR3, the DNA is TGTGCCAGCAGTGTTCAGGGATCTAAAGGTTCACCCCTCCACTTT.

This clone was counted only a few times. V and J are TRBV4-2 and TRBJ2-3, with D maybe TRBD2 (7 bases). Germline V gives CDR1 LGHNA, CDR2 YNFKEQ. The length of the CDR3 is 16 residues. V dropped 3 bases and J dropped 1 base, with 14 bases sitting between them. CDR3 sequence: CASSHLRGAGTDTQYF. CDR3 nucleotide sequence: TGTGCCAGCAGCCACCTCCGGGGGGCTGGCACAGATACGCAGTATTTT.

In regard to this clone: This specimen includes other DNA sequences encoding the same CDR3. The rearrangement uses TRBV9 and TRBJ2-1; D could derive from TRBD1 or TRBD2 (6 bases each). V dropped 0 bases and J dropped 0 bases, with 10 bases sitting between them. The CDR3 extends over 16 amino acids. CDR1 is SGDLS, CDR2 YYNGEE, per germline. This CDR3 reads CASSVGGGSSYNEQFF. The CDR3 DNA sequence: TGTGCCAGCAGCGTAGGAGGGGGGAGCTCCTACAATGAGCAGTTCTTC.

The V call is TRBV19, the J call TRBJ1-2, with 8 bases lining up with TRBD1. Germline values: CDR1 LNHDA, CDR2 SQIVND (reference sequence). The V and J ends lost 7 bases and 5 bases, in that order; junction bases with no gene match: 6. The CDR3 sequence is 13 residues long. Here the CDR3 reads CASTDRQGYGYTF. DNA for the CDR3: TGTGCCAGTACCGACCGACAGGGGTATGGCTACACCTTC.

This clone was detected only a few times. This sequence joins TRBV7-8 and TRBJ2-1; D not resolved. The CDR3 consists of 16 residues. Germline assignment: CDR1 SGHVS and CDR2 FQNEAQ. V dropped 5 bases and J dropped 0 bases, with 14 bases sitting between them. In nucleotides, the CDR3 is TGTGCCAGCAGCCTCAAGGTCATTCCCTCCTACAATGAGCAGTTCTTC. Its translation: CASSLKVIPSYNEQFF.

The chain uses TRBV9 and TRBJ2-5; perhaps TRBD1 as D (5 bases). V gave up 4 bases and J gave up 7 bases, with 20 bases separating them. CDR3 length: 15 residues. Germline V gene sequence: CDR1 SGDLS, CDR2 YYNGEE. CDR3 nucleotides: TGTGCCAGCAGCCCCCCGGAAAGCGCTAGGGGGACCCAGTACTTC. Translation: CASSPPESARGTQYF.

The chain joins TRBV18 to TRBJ2-5; 8 nucleotides agree with TRBD2. The CDR3 runs to 15 residues. Trimming at V came to 1 base and at J to 1 base, leaving 2 bases not matched to a gene. In germline, CDR1 is KGHSH, CDR2 LQKENI. The CDR3 DNA follows: TGTGCCAGCTCACCACAGCGGGGGCCCCAAGAGACCCAGTACTTC. The encoded protein is CASSPQRGPQETQYF.

V usage is TRBV29-1 and J usage is TRBJ2-4; 7 nucleotides agree with TRBD1. The V gene end was trimmed by 5 bases and the J gene end by 2 bases; junction bases not matched to a gene: 12. Germline CDR1 SQVTM, CDR2 ANQGSEA. CDR3 length: 16 amino acids. The CDR3 coding sequence is TGCAGCGTTCTTCTGACGGGACAGTTCACCAAAAACATTCAGTACTTC. As protein: CSVLLTGQFTKNIQYF.

As regards this clone: The sample carries other DNA sequences with the same CDR3. V usage is TRBV19 and J usage is TRBJ1-2; D ambiguous. CDR1 is LNHDA, CDR2 SQIVND, per germline (reference sequence). V lost 3 bases, J lost 5 bases, and 7 bases lay in between. The CDR3 covers 12 residues. The chain's CDR3 is CASSISGYGYTF. Here the CDR3 DNA reads TGTGCCAGTAGTATCTCTGGGTATGGCTACACCTTC.

This clone was detected a few times. The chain joins TRBV25-1 to TRBJ2-3, with 8 positions matching TRBD1. CDR1 MGHDK and CDR2 SYGVNS come from the germline V gene. V shed 5 bases, J shed 2 bases, and the junction held 3 bases outside the gene matches. The CDR3 consists of 14 residues. Here the CDR3 reads CASSRQGPTDTQYF. The CDR3 DNA reads as TGTGCCAGCAGTAGACAGGGGCCCACAGATACGCAGTATTTT. Complete variable domain (other parts from reference TRBV25-1 and TRBJ2-3): EADIYQTPRYLVIGTGKKITLECSQTMGHDKMYWYQQDPGMELHLIHYSYGVNSTEKGDLSSESTVSRIRTEHFPLTLESARPSHTSQYLCASSRQGPTDTQYFGPGTRLTVL.

This clone was detected only a few times. The rearrangement uses TRBV30 and TRBJ2-7; D call uncertain. Germline CDR1 reads GTSNPN; CDR2 reads SVGIG (reference sequence). The V and J ends lost 5 bases and 5 bases respectively, with 19 bases between them. This CDR3 is built from 14 residues. The CDR3 nucleotides read TGTGCCTGGTGGCCTACTGGCCCGTCCAACGAGCAGTACTTC. The encoded protein is CAWWPTGPSNEQYF.